These T cell receptor beta chains were read from a single sample in a study of cytomegalovirus exposure and HLA in healthy donors. The protocol was immunoSEQ multiplex PCR, while the TCRdb copy is restricted to in-frame clones and leaves out a portion. The sample consists of some 200,000 clones, roughly 80% of them appearing once. The sequenced material came from PBMCs. All receptors derive from a girl between 2 and 10 years old in good health and CMV-seronegative. Both conserved end residues are part of each CDR3. The D gene is left open where the match is weak. Size tells how often a clone was seen (once, few, many) or the class of an expanded clone, and some rows leave it out.

size | J | D | V | CDR3 | DNA
. | TRBJ2-7 | TRBD1 | TRBV4-2 | CASSYAGTGGYEQYF | TGTGCCAGCAGCTACGCCGGGACAGGGGGCTACGAGCAGTACTTC
. | TRBJ1-2 | . | TRBV10-1 | CASAEATNYGYTF | TGCGCCAGCGCCGAGGCCACCAACTATGGCTACACCTTC
once | TRBJ2-1 | . | TRBV4-2 | CASSQGGEGRSSYNEQFF | TGTGCCAGCAGCCAGGGGGGAGAGGGGAGGAGCTCCTACAATGAGCAGTTCTTC
few | TRBJ2-1 | . | TRBV7-9 | CASSSRDTNNEQFF | TGTGCCAGCAGCTCACGGGACACAAACAATGAGCAGTTCTTC
. | TRBJ2-7 | TRBD2 | TRBV12-5 | CASGLVRTSGSYEQYF | TGTGCTAGTGGTTTGGTGAGAACTAGCGGGAGCTACGAGCAGTACTTC
. | TRBJ1-1 | . | TRBV6-1 | CASSEGLMNTEAFF | TGTGCCAGCAGTGAAGGACTTATGAACACTGAAGCTTTCTTT
. | TRBJ2-3 | TRBD2 | TRBV13 | CASSLWREITDTQYF | TGTGCCAGCAGCTTATGGCGGGAGATCACAGATACGCAGTATTTT
. | TRBJ2-7 | TRBD2 | TRBV10-3 | CAISESKIAGDYEQYF | TGTGCCATCAGTGAGTCGAAGATAGCGGGAGATTACGAGCAGTACTTC
. | TRBJ1-2 | . | TRBV5-4 | CASSLRTRIYTF | TGTGCCAGCAGCCTAAGGACAAGGATCTACACCTTC
. | TRBJ2-7 | TRBD2 | TRBV4-1 | CASSHPTSGRPEQYF | TGCGCCAGCAGCCACCCGACTAGCGGGAGGCCCGAGCAGTACTTC
. | TRBJ2-1 | TRBD2 | TRBV13 | CASSLGLGLAGGQSYNEQFF | TGTGCCAGCAGCTTAGGCCTTGGACTAGCGGGAGGGCAGTCCTACAATGAGCAGTTCTTC
few | TRBJ2-1 | . | TRBV7-9 | CASSDALLVVHEQFF | TGTGCCAGCAGCGACGCATTACTAGTCGTCCATGAGCAGTTCTTC
. | TRBJ2-1 | TRBD2 | TRBV7-6 | CASSLEGLAGSGEQFF | TGTGCCAGCAGCTTAGAGGGACTAGCGGGATCGGGTGAGCAGTTCTTC
. | TRBJ1-4 | . | TRBV15 | CATSRDRGEKLFF | TGTGCCACCAGCAGAGATCGGGGGGAAAAACTGTTTTTT
. | TRBJ1-1 | . | TRBV14 | CASSQGPRAFF | TGTGCCAGCAGCCAAGGTCCGAGAGCTTTCTTT
. | TRBJ1-2 | . | TRBV5-1 | CASSPEGVNYGYTF | TGCGCCAGCAGCCCGGAGGGCGTTAACTATGGCTACACCTTC
. | TRBJ1-2 | TRBD1 | TRBV5-1 | CASSSMRQGGNYGYTF | TGCGCCAGCAGCAGTATGCGACAGGGGGGAAACTATGGCTACACCTTC
. | TRBJ1-5 | . | TRBV4-1 | CASSPTTGRNQPQHF | TGCGCCAGCAGCCCTACTACAGGCCGCAATCAGCCCCAGCATTTT
. | TRBJ2-7 | TRBD1 | TRBV6-1 | CASSYDRGGNEQYF | TGTGCCAGCAGTTATGACAGGGGAGGAAACGAGCAGTACTTC
once | TRBJ2-1 | . | TRBV7-9 | CSSSLVNNEQFF | TGTTCCAGCAGCTTAGTTAACAATGAGCAGTTCTTC
. | TRBJ2-7 | TRBD1 | TRBV4-1 | CASSQDRGPYEQYF | TGCGCCAGCAGCCAAGACAGGGGGCCATACGAGCAGTACTTC
. | TRBJ2-1 | . | TRBV2 | CASTHLGGYSGSYNEQFF | TGTGCCAGCACCCACCTGGGGGGATATAGCGGCTCCTACAATGAGCAGTTCTTC
. | TRBJ1-6 | . | TRBV6-1 | CASSEFGQGHQPLHF | TGTGCCAGCAGTGAGTTTGGGCAGGGCCATCAACCCCTCCACTTT
. | TRBJ2-3 | TRBD2 | TRBV7-2 | CASSFTSGGHNTQYF | TGTGCCAGCAGCTTCACTAGCGGGGGACACAATACGCAGTATTTT
once | TRBJ2-1 | TRBD2 | TRBV6-1 | CASSEYGLAGGYEQFF | TGTGCCAGCAGTGAATACGGGCTAGCGGGAGGTTATGAGCAGTTCTTC
. | TRBJ2-2 | TRBD2 | TRBV5-4 | CASSLARGEAGELFF | TGTGCCAGCAGCTTAGCCCGGGGGGAGGCCGGGGAGCTGTTTTTT
once | TRBJ2-2 | . | TRBV5-4 | CATSVWRITGELFF | TGTGCCACCTCAGTTTGGCGGATAACCGGGGAGCTGTTTTTT
. | TRBJ2-7 | TRBD1 | TRBV5-1 | CASSSGQTYEQYF | TGCGCCAGCAGCTCGGGACAGACCTACGAGCAGTACTTC